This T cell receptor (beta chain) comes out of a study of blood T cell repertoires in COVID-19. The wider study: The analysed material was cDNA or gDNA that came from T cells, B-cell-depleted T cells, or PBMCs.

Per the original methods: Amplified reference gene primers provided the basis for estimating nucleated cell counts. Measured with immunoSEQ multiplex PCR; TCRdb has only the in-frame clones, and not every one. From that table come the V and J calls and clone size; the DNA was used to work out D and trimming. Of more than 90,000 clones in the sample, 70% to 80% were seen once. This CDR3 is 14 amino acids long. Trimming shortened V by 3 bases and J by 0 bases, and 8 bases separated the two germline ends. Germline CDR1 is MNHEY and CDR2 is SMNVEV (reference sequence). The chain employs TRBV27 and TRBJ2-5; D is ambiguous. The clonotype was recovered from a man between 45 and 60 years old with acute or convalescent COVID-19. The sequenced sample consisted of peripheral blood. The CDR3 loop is CASSFSGYQETQYF. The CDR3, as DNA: TGTGCCAGCAGTTTCTCCGGGTACCAAGAGACCCAGTACTTC.